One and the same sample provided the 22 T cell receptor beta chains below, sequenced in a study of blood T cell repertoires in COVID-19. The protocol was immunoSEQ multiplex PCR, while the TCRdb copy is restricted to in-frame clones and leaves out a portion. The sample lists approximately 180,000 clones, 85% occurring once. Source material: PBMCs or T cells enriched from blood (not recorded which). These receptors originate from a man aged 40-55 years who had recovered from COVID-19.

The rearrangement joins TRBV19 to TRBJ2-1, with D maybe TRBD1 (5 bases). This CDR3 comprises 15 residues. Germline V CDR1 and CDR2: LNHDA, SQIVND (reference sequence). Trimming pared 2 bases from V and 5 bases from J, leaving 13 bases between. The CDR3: CASSIKGIFHNEQFF. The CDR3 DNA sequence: TGTGCCAGTAGTATAAAGGGGATCTTTCACAATGAGCAGTTCTTC.

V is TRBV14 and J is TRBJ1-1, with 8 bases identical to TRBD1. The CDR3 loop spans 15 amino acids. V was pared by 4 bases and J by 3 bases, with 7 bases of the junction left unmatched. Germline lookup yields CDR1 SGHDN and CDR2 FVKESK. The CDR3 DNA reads TGTGCCAGCAGCCCCAGGGGGCGAGGTGACACTGAAGCTTTCTTT. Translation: CASSPRGRGDTEAFF.

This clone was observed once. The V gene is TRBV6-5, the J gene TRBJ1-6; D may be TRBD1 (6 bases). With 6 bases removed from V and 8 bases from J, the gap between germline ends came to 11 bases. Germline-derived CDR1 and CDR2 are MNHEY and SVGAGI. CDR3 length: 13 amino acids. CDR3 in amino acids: CASRTGSDSPLHF. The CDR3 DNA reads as TGTGCCAGCAGAACAGGGAGTGATTCACCCCTCCACTTT.

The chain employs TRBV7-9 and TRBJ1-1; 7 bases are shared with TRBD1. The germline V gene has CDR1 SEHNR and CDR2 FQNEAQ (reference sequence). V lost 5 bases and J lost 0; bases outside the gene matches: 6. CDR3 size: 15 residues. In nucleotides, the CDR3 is TGTGCCAGCAGCCTAGGACAGGCCATGAACACTGAAGCTTTCTTT. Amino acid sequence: CASSLGQAMNTEAFF.

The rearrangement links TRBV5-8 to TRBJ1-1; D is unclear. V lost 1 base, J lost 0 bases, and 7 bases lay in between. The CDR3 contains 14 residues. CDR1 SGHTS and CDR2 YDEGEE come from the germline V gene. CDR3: CASSLRVMNTEAFF. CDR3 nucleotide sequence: TGTGCCAGCAGCTTGCGGGTTATGAACACTGAAGCTTTCTTT.

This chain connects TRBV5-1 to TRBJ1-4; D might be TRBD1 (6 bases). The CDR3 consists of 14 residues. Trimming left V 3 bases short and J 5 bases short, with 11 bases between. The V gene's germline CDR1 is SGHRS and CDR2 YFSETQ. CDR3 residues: CASSSGRGNEKLFF. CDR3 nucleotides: TGCGCCAGCAGCTCCGGCAGGGGCAATGAAAAACTGTTTTTT.

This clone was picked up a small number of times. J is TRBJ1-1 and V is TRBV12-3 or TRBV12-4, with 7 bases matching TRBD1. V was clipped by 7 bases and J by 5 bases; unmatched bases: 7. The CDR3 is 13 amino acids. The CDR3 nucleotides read TGTGCCAGCAACCCGACAGGGAAGACTGAAGCTTTCTTT. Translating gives CASNPTGKTEAFF.

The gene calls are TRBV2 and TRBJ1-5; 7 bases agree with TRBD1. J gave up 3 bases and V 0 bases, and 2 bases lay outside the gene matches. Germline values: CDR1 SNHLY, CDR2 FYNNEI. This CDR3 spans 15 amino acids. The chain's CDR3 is CASSEATGNNQPQHF. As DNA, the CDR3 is TGTGCCAGCAGTGAAGCGACAGGGAACAATCAGCCCCAGCATTTT.

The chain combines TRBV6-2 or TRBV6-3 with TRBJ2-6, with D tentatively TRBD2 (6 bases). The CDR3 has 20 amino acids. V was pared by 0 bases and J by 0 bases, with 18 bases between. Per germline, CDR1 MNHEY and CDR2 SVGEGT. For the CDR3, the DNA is TGTGCCAGCAGTTACTCGATCCAACGGGAGAGATTCTCTGGGGCCAACGTCCTGACTTTC. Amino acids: CASSYSIQRERFSGANVLTF.

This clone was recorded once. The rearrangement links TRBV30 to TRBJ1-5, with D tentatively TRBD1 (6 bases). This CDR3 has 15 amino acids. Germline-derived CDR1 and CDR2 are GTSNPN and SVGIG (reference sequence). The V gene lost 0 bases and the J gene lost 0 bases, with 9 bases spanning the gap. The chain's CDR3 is CAWSVGGHSNQPQHF. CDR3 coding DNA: TGTGCCTGGAGTGTCGGGGGGCATAGCAATCAGCCCCAGCATTTT.

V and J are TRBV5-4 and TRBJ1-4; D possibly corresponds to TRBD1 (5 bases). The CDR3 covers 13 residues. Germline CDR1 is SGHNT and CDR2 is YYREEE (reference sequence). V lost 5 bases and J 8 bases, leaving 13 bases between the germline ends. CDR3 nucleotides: TGTGCCAGCAGTCAGGACATTGAGGAAAAACTGTTTTTT. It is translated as CASSQDIEEKLFF.

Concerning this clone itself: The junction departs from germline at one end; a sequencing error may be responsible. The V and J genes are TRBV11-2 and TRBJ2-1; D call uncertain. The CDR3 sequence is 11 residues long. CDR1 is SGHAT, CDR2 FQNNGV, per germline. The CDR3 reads CASSSFNEQFF. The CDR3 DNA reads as TGTGCCAGCAGCTCCTTCAATGAGCAGTTCTTC.

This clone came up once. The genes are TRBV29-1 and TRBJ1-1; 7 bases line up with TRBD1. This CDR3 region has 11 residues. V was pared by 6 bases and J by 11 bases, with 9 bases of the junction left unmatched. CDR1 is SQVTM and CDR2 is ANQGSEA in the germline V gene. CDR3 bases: TGCAGCGTCGGACAGGACCATGGGGCTTTCTTT. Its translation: CSVGQDHGAFF. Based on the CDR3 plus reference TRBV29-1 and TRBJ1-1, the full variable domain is SAVISQKPSRDICQRGTSLTIQCQVDSQVTMMFWYRQQPGQSLTLIATANQGSEATYESGFVIDKFPISRPNLTFSTLTVSNMSPEDSSIYLCSVGQDHGAFFGQGTRLTVV.

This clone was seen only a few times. CDR3 in DNA: TGCGCCAGCAGCCAAGGCAATCCGGGCACCGGGGAGCTGTTTTTT. Protein product: CASSQGNPGTGELFF. The chain employs TRBV4-1 and TRBJ2-2; D remains ambiguous. CDR3 length equals 15 residues. The V end lost 1 base, the J end lost 4 bases, and 10 bases lay between the germline ends. CDR1 and CDR2 from the germline V gene are MGHRA and YSYEKL.

CDR3 in DNA: TGTGCCAGCACCACAACTGAGCGGGGCGAGCAGTACTTC. Translated, it gives CASTTTERGEQYF. The chain uses TRBV7-9 and TRBJ2-7; 7 bases map to TRBD2. Germline V gives CDR1 SEHNR, CDR2 FQNEAQ (reference sequence). The CDR3 covers 13 residues. The trim removed 7 bases at V and 6 bases at J, leaving 9 bases unmatched.

The CDR3 reads CASRSGGGYTF. The CDR3 region has the DNA TGTGCCAGTCGATCCGGAGGTGGCTACACCTTC. The rearrangement joins TRBV28 to TRBJ1-2; no clear D gene. Trimming stripped 9 bases from V and 7 bases from J, with 12 bases between. Germline V lookup: CDR1 MDHEN, CDR2 SYDVKM. The CDR3 loop spans 11 amino acids.

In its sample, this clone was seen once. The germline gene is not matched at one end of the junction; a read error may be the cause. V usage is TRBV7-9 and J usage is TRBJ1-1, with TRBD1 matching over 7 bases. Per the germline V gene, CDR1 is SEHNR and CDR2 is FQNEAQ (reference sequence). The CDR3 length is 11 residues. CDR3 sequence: CASSPFEGARF. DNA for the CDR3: TGTGCCAGCAGCCCCTTTGAGGGGGCGAGATTT. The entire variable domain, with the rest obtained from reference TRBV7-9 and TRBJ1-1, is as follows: DTGVSQNPRHKITKRGQNVTFRCDPISEHNRLYWYRQTLGQGPEFLTYFQNEAQLEKSRLLSDRFSAERPKGSFSTLEIQRTEQGDSAMYLCASSPFEGARFGQGTRLTVV.

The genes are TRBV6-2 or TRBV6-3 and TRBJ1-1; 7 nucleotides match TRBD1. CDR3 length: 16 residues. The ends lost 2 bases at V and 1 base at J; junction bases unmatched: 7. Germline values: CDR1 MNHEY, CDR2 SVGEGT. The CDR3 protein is CASSYGAGQKNTEAFF. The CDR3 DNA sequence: TGTGCCAGCAGTTACGGGGCGGGACAGAAGAACACTGAAGCTTTCTTT.

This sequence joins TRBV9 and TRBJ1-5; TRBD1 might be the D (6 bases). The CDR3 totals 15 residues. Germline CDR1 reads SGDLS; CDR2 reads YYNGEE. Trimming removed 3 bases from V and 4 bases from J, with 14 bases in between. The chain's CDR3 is CASSGGGAVNQPQHF. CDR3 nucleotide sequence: TGTGCCAGCAGCGGAGGGGGGGCAGTTAATCAGCCCCAGCATTTT.

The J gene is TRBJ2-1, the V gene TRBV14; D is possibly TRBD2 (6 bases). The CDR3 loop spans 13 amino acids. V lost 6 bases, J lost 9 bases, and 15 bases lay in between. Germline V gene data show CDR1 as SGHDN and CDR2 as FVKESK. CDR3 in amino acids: CASSNVRGFEQFF. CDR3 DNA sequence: TGTGCCAGCAGTAATGTCCGGGGGTTTGAGCAGTTCTTC.

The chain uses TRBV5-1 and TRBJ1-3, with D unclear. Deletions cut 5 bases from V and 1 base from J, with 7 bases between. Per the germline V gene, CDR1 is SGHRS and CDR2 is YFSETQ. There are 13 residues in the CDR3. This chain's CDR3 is CASSSQSGNTIYF. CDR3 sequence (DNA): TGCGCCAGCAGTAGCCAGTCTGGAAACACCATATATTTT.

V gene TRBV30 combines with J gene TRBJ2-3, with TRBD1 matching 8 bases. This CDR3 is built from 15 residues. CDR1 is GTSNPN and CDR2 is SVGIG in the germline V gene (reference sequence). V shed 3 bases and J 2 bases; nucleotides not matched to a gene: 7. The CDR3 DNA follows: TGTGCCTGGAGCCGTGGACAGGGATACACAGATACGCAGTATTTT. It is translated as CAWSRGQGYTDTQYF.